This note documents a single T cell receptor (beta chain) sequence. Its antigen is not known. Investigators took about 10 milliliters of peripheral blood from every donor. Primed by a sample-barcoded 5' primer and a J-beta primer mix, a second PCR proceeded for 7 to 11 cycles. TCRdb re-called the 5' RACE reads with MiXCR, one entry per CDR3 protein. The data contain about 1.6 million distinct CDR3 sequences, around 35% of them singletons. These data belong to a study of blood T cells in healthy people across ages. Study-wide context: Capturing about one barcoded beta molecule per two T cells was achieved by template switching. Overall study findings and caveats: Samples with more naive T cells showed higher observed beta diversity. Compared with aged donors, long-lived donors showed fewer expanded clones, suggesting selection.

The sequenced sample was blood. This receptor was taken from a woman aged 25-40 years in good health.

This CDR3 is CASSEALQEGVEQYF. The CDR3 DNA is TGTGCCAGCAGTGAAGCGCTTCAAGAGGGTGTAGAGCAGTACTTC. The chain has TRBV2 and TRBJ2-7; perhaps TRBD2 as D (5 bases). The CDR3 loop spans 15 amino acids. Trimming took off 0 bases at V and 7 bases at J, with 16 bases between the two ends. CDR1 and CDR2 from the germline V gene are SNHLY and FYNNEI.